This is a list of T cell receptor beta chains from one sample in a study of blood T cell repertoires in COVID-19. Generated by immunoSEQ multiplex PCR, the TCRdb table keeps only in-frame clones and is missing some. The sample holds 140,000 to 150,000 clones, 85% to 90% seen once. Source material: peripheral blood. The receptors were sampled from a woman aged 55-69 years with active COVID-19. Both conserved end residues are part of each CDR3. A clone size is listed for some rows: how often the clone was seen (once, few, many), or a class if it is expanded.

TRBV7-8	once	TRBJ2-6	CASSLLSGSRSNVLTF
TRBV25-1	.	TRBJ2-7	CASSEGRTSEHYEQYF
TRBV5-6	.	TRBJ2-7	CASSLKFGTSGYEQYF
TRBV7-2	.	TRBJ2-5	CASSVGAGAETQYF
TRBV18	once	TRBJ2-1	CASSPWGGSGNEQFF
TRBV3-1/TRBV3-2	.	TRBJ1-4	CASSRTGGSEKLFF
TRBV19	.	TRBJ2-5	CASSTTRTGGTETQYF
TRBV28	.	TRBJ1-6	CASSVGWRDSPLHF
TRBV7-9	.	TRBJ2-7	CASSSTATGSTYEQYF
TRBV6-2/TRBV6-3	.	TRBJ2-2	CASSRWGTVNGELFF
TRBV15	.	TRBJ1-5	CATSRDPGQPQHF
TRBV30	.	TRBJ1-4	CAWKRATNEKLFF
TRBV6-5	.	TRBJ1-4	CASSYDSFNEKLFF
TRBV19	.	TRBJ1-3	CASSRGTESGNTIYF
TRBV28	.	TRBJ1-2	CASSFTGITNYGYTF
TRBV18	.	TRBJ1-2	CASSWTNYGYTF
TRBV5-1	.	TRBJ2-1	CASSLLAGRDEQFF
TRBV21-1	.	TRBJ1-6	CASTGGLGDNSPLHF
TRBV19	once	TRBJ2-3	CASSKSGSLTADTQYF
TRBV11-2	.	TRBJ2-7	CASSARLAGGPEEQYF
TRBV29-1	.	TRBJ2-7	CSVGTGTSSYEQYF
TRBV2	.	TRBJ2-3	CASQGTDTQYF
TRBV6-5	.	TRBJ2-5	CASSPSSLGETQYF
TRBV7-3	.	TRBJ2-7	CASSYPSGRDGHEQYF
TRBV10-2	.	TRBJ2-2	CASRHPGTSGRLNTGELFF
TRBV28	.	TRBJ1-2	CASSSGQGVYGYTF
TRBV6-1	.	TRBJ1-1	CASSERQGTEAFF
TRBV7-2	.	TRBJ2-1	CASSPFGTSAYNEQFF
TRBV4-2	.	TRBJ2-3	CASSQDEATDTQYF
TRBV7-9	few	TRBJ1-4	CASSLGWVADEKLFF
TRBV24-1	once	TRBJ2-7	CATSDLPLTTTYEQYF
TRBV5-6	.	TRBJ2-4	CASSLEQVKNIQYF
TRBV6-2/TRBV6-3	.	TRBJ2-3	CASSYRSSTDTQYF
TRBV6-5	.	TRBJ1-1	CASSYSYSQIRAFF
TRBV7-2	.	TRBJ1-4	CASSLAGGFSEKLFF
TRBV3-1/TRBV3-2	.	TRBJ2-1	CASSQGASGRALNEQFF
TRBV6-5	once	TRBJ2-7	CASSYGPESTYEQYF
TRBV30	.	TRBJ1-1	CAYSRVNTEAFF
TRBV2	.	TRBJ1-1	CASPTGDPQKAFF
TRBV5-4	.	TRBJ2-1	CASSLGALAGGLNEQFF
TRBV29-1	.	TRBJ2-2	CSVGPHPTEGNTGELFF
TRBV27	.	TRBJ2-7	CASAKGAYEQYF
TRBV25-1	.	TRBJ2-1	CASSGREGTYEQFF
TRBV10-3	.	TRBJ1-5	CAISGTGGREPQHF
TRBV15	.	TRBJ2-1	CATSRRTGTGVREQFF
TRBV27	.	TRBJ2-7	CASSLAAGWYEQYF
TRBV14	.	TRBJ2-1	CASSFIAGGSGEQFF
TRBV7-2	.	TRBJ2-7	CASSLEVLTSGYEQYF
TRBV28	.	TRBJ2-1	CAAGGSYNEQFF
TRBV7-2	.	TRBJ2-7	CASSLLAYEQYF
TRBV4-1	.	TRBJ2-2	CASSRVNTGELFF
TRBV9	once	TRBJ2-2	CASSAGGGATGELFF
TRBV28	few	TRBJ1-1	CASRRDRVTEAFF
TRBV6-5	once	TRBJ1-1	CASTKMVGLNTEAFF
TRBV28	.	TRBJ2-7	CASSQGHSYEQYF